The 21 T cell receptor beta chains below all came from one sample that was sequenced in a study of blood T cell repertoires in COVID-19. Sequencing used immunoSEQ multiplex PCR; TCRdb keeps in-frame clones, though not all of them. Counted here are some 76,000 clones, around 80% occurring once; the ten biggest clones make up over 10%. The sequenced sample consisted of peripheral blood. The source of these receptors is a man aged 50-60 years with COVID-19, enrolled during active disease.

The chain carries TRBV5-1 and TRBJ1-1; 7 bases align to TRBD1. V trimming: 6 bases; J trimming: 3 bases; junction bases outside the gene matches: 8. The V gene's germline CDR1 is SGHRS and CDR2 YFSETQ. The CDR3 consists of 14 residues. The CDR3 reads CASTTRDRDTEAFF. The CDR3 region has the DNA TGCGCCAGCACTACCCGGGACAGAGACACTGAAGCTTTCTTT.

The count of this clone is one. The chain uses TRBV3-1 (or the pseudogene TRBV3-2) and TRBJ1-2, with D uncertain. Trimming removed 1 base at V and 3 bases at J, with 15 bases between. The CDR3 contains 16 residues. Germline V gene sequence: CDR1 LGHDT, CDR2 YNNKEL (reference sequence). The CDR3 reads CASSQGGSTPHYGYTF. CDR3 bases: TGTGCCAGCAGCCAAGGAGGGAGTACCCCTCACTATGGCTACACCTTC.

The CDR3 DNA is TGTGCCAGTACTCGTCAACCTCCGGGACTAGCGGGACCATACAATGAGCAGTTCTTC. Translating it yields CASTRQPPGLAGPYNEQFF. The gene calls are TRBV19 and TRBJ2-1, with 13 positions matching TRBD2. From germline, CDR1 is LNHDA and CDR2 SQIVND (reference sequence). With V trimmed by 7 bases and J by 4 bases, 16 bases remained unmatched. The CDR3 has 19 amino acids.

J is TRBJ2-7 and V is TRBV4-3, with no clear D. Trimming removed 2 bases from V and 0 bases from J, with 20 bases in between. The CDR3 covers 18 residues. In germline, CDR1 is LGHNA, CDR2 YSLEER. The CDR3: CASSQPFRRPDCSYEQYF. The DNA for the CDR3 is TGCGCCAGCAGCCAACCCTTCCGACGGCCTGACTGCTCCTACGAGCAGTACTTC.

The CDR3 coding sequence is TGTGCCAGCAGTCGACTAGCGGGAGGGCATGAGCAGTTCTTC. As protein: CASSRLAGGHEQFF. The chain has TRBV2 and TRBJ2-1, with TRBD2 matching 14 bases. There are 14 residues in the CDR3. CDR1 SNHLY and CDR2 FYNNEI come from the germline V gene. The ends lost 5 bases at V and 8 bases at J; junction bases unmatched: 2. The whole variable domain, filled in from reference TRBV2 and TRBJ2-1, reads EPEVTQTPSHQVTQMGQEVILRCVPISNHLYFYWYRQILGQKVEFLVSFYNNEISEKSEIFDDQFSVERPDGSNFTLKIRSTKLEDSAMYFCASSRLAGGHEQFFGPGTRLTVL.

The V gene is TRBV14, the J gene TRBJ1-2; D not resolved. The CDR3 consists of 13 residues. Trimming took off 1 base at V and 1 base at J, with 4 bases between the two ends. The germline V gene encodes CDR1 SGHDN and CDR2 FVKESK. The CDR3 reads CASSQVSNYGYTF. The CDR3 DNA is TGTGCCAGCAGCCAAGTTAGTAACTATGGCTACACCTTC. The full variable domain, its missing parts supplied by reference TRBV14 and TRBJ1-2, is EAGVTQFPSHSVIEKGQTVTLRCDPISGHDNLYWYRRVMGKEIKFLLHFVKESKQDESGMPNNRFLAERTGGTYSTLKVQPAELEDSGVYFCASSQVSNYGYTFGSGTRLTVV.

This clone was counted once. This chain connects TRBV5-4 to TRBJ2-1, with a tentative D call TRBD1 (6 bases). V was cut by 0 bases and J by 9 bases, with 16 bases left in between. CDR1 and CDR2 (germline): SGHNT, YYREEE (reference sequence). The CDR3 has 15 amino acids. The CDR3 DNA follows: TGTGCCAGCAGCTTGGCACAGGGCAGGGTCGGTGAGCAGTTCTTC. As protein: CASSLAQGRVGEQFF.

The chain combines TRBV10-1 with TRBJ2-3; D is possibly TRBD2 (6 bases). The CDR3 covers 13 residues. The V gene lost 4 bases and the J gene lost 6 bases, with 11 bases spanning the gap. Germline loops: CDR1 WNHNN, CDR2 SYGVQD (reference sequence). CDR3 residues: CASSVPGVDTQYF. In DNA, the CDR3 is TGCGCCAGCAGTGTCCCGGGAGTGGATACGCAGTATTTT.

This clone occurred a few times. The CDR3 sequence is CASKRQGPLNTEAFF. The DNA for the CDR3 is TGTGCCAGCAAGAGACAGGGCCCCTTGAACACTGAAGCTTTCTTT. The V call is TRBV6-5, the J call TRBJ1-1, with 7 bases fitting TRBD1. J was trimmed by 0 bases and V by 7 bases; bases with no gene match: 8. This CDR3 has 15 amino acids. CDR1 MNHEY and CDR2 SVGAGI come from the germline V gene.

This clone was counted only a few times. This chain uses TRBV5-4 with TRBJ2-1; a weak D match, TRBD1 (5 bases). Germline V gives CDR1 SGHNT, CDR2 YYREEE (reference sequence). This CDR3 spans 16 amino acids. The germline V and J ends were trimmed by 0 bases and 5 bases, with 15 bases remaining between them. CDR3 sequence reads: CASSLERQGINNEQFF. In DNA form, the CDR3 reads TGTGCCAGCAGCTTGGAGCGCCAGGGAATAAACAATGAGCAGTTCTTC.

This chain connects TRBV10-3 to TRBJ2-5; 8 bases fit TRBD2. The J segment lost 6 bases and the V segment lost 4 bases, leaving 4 bases of the junction unmatched. The CDR3 is 13 residues long. Germline V CDR1 and CDR2: ENHRY, SYGVKD. The CDR3 protein is CAISVTSEQTQYF. In DNA, the CDR3 is TGTGCCATCAGTGTGACTAGCGAGCAGACCCAGTACTTC.

The chain is built from TRBV3-1 (or the pseudogene TRBV3-2) and TRBJ1-1; D remains ambiguous. Per the germline V gene, CDR1 is LGHDT and CDR2 is YNNKEL (reference sequence). This CDR3 is 13 amino acids long. The V and J ends lost 1 base and 6 bases respectively, with 9 bases between them. CDR3 residues: CASSQGIEPEAFF. Written as DNA, the CDR3 is TGTGCCAGCAGCCAAGGTATAGAGCCTGAAGCTTTCTTT.

The gene calls are TRBV10-2 and TRBJ2-5; D gene unclear. Trimming pared 2 bases from V and 4 bases from J, leaving 14 bases between. The CDR3 consists of 15 residues. The germline V gene encodes CDR1 WSHSY and CDR2 SAAADI. The CDR3 region has the DNA TGCGCCAGCAGTGAGACCCTCCTAGAGATAGAGACCCAGTACTTC. Translation: CASSETLLEIETQYF.

This chain uses TRBV19 with TRBJ2-7, with 7 bases that match TRBD1. This CDR3 spans 14 amino acids. V shed 2 bases and J 1 base; nucleotides not matched to a gene: 2. Germline CDR1 LNHDA, CDR2 SQIVND (reference sequence). For the CDR3, the DNA is TGTGCCAGTAGTATAACAGGGGTTTCCTACGAGCAGTACTTC. This gives the protein CASSITGVSYEQYF.

The CDR3, as DNA: TGCGCCAGCAGCTCTATACAGGGAATTGAGCAGTTCTTC. Encoded protein: CASSSIQGIEQFF. V usage is TRBV4-1 and J usage is TRBJ2-1; D is perhaps TRBD1 (6 bases). This CDR3 is 13 amino acids long. Looked up from germline, CDR1 is MGHRA and CDR2 is YSYEKL. V was cut by 5 bases and J by 9 bases, with 14 bases left in between.

This clone appeared a single time. The chain combines TRBV4-3 with TRBJ2-7; TRBD2 matches 11 bases. The CDR3 is 15 residues long. Germline-derived CDR1 and CDR2 are LGHNA and YSLEER. V was clipped by 0 bases and J by 4 bases; unmatched bases: 2. This chain's CDR3 is CASSQDIAGGYEQYF. The CDR3 DNA reads as TGCGCCAGCAGCCAAGATATAGCGGGAGGGTACGAGCAGTACTTC.

The rearrangement links TRBV30 to TRBJ2-5; D is perhaps TRBD1 (6 bases). CDR1 GTSNPN and CDR2 SVGIG come from the germline V gene (reference sequence). The CDR3 covers 13 residues. Between the trimmed V and J ends, which lost 0 bases and 7 bases, there was a span of 12 bases. Here the CDR3 reads CAWSVGAGRTQYF. In DNA form, the CDR3 reads TGTGCCTGGAGTGTGGGGGCCGGACGGACCCAGTACTTC.

The V and J genes are TRBV2 and TRBJ2-1; 10 bases agree with TRBD2. This CDR3 contains 16 residues. The V segment lost 7 bases and the J segment 6 bases; nucleotides outside the gene matches: 12. Germline V CDR1 and CDR2: SNHLY, FYNNEI. DNA of the CDR3: TGTGCCAGCACCCCCTCTAGCGGGAGAATCGGCAATGAGCAGTTCTTC. This encodes CASTPSSGRIGNEQFF.

This clone was counted between two and nine times. The rearrangement links TRBV21-1 to TRBJ2-4; the table names TRBD2, a call not compared with the DNA. TRBV21-1 is deemed a pseudogene. The CDR3 loop spans 13 amino acids. In DNA, the CDR3 is TGTGCCAGCAGCATTCTAGCGTTGGGCATTCAGTACTTC. This encodes CASSILALGIQYF.

The rearrangement links TRBV5-6 to TRBJ1-3; weak D call: TRBD1 (6 bases). Trimming took 3 bases from V and 8 from J, leaving 12 bases between them. The CDR3 is 13 residues long. Per the germline V gene, CDR1 is SGHDT and CDR2 is YYEEEE. The DNA for the CDR3 is TGTGCCAGCAGCTACACTCCAGGGGACACCATATATTTT. It translates to CASSYTPGDTIYF.

The chain combines TRBV30 with TRBJ2-3; 13 bases are a match to TRBD2. Germline CDR1 GTSNPN, CDR2 SVGIG (reference sequence). Losses at the gene ends were 4 bases for V and 4 bases for J; bases not matched to a gene: 5. CDR3 size: 15 residues. CDR3 sequence: CAWKGTSGMSDTQYF. The CDR3 DNA is TGTGCCTGGAAGGGGACTAGCGGGATGTCAGATACGCAGTATTTT.